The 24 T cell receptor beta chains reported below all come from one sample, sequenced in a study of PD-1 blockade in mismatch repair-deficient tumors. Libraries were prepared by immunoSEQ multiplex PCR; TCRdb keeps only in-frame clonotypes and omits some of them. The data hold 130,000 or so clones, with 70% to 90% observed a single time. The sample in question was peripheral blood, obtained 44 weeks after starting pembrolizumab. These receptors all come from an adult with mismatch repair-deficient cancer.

The CDR3 loop is CSGVYIYNEQFF. Here the CDR3 DNA reads TGCAGCGGGGTCTACATTTACAATGAGCAGTTCTTC. The J gene is TRBJ2-1, the V gene TRBV29-1, with D unresolved. Looked up from germline, CDR1 is SQVTM and CDR2 is ANQGSEA. The CDR3 spans 12 residues. V was pared by 7 bases and J by 4 bases, with 11 bases between.

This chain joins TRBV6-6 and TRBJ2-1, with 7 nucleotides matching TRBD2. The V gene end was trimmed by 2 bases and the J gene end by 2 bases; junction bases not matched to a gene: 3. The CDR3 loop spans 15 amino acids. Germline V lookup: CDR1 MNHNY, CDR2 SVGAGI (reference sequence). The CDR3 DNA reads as TGTGCCAGCAGTTACACGGGACTAACCTACAATGAGCAGTTCTTC. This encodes CASSYTGLTYNEQFF.

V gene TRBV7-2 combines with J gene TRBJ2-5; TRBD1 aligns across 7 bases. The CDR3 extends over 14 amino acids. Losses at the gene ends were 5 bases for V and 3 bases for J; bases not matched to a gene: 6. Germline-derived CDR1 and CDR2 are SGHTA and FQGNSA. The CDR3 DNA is TGTGCCAGCAGCCCTCCGACAGGGAAAGAGACCCAGTACTTC. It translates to CASSPPTGKETQYF. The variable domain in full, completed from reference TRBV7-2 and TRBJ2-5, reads GAGVSQSPSNKVTEKGKDVELRCDPISGHTALYWYRQSLGQGLEFLIYFQGNSAPDKSGLPSDRFSAERTGGSVSTLTIQRTQQEDSAVYLCASSPPTGKETQYFGPGTRLLVL.

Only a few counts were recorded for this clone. CDR3 DNA: TGTGCCAGCTCACCTCCTAACTCCTACGAGCAGTACTTC. Protein sequence: CASSPPNSYEQYF. The J gene is TRBJ2-7, the V gene TRBV18; D uncertain. This CDR3 is 13 amino acids long. Germline loops: CDR1 KGHSH, CDR2 LQKENI. The V end lost 3 bases, the J end lost 0 bases, and 6 bases lay between the germline ends.

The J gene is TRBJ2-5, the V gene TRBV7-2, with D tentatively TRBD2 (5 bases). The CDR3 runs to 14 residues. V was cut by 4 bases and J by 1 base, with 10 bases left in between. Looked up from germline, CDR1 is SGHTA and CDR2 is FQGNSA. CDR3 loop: CASSSTGLQETQYF. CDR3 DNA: TGTGCCAGCAGCTCGACCGGACTCCAAGAGACCCAGTACTTC.

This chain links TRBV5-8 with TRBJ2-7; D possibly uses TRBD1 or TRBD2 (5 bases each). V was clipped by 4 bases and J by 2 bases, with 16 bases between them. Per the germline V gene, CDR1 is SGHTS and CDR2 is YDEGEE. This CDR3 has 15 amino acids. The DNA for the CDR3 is TGTGCCAGCAGCGCCCGGGACGGCTATACCTACGAGCAGTACTTC. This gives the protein CASSARDGYTYEQYF. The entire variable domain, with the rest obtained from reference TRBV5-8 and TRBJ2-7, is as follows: EAGVTQSPTHLIKTRGQQATLRCSPISGHTSVYWYQQALGLGLQFLLWYDEGEERNRGNFPPRFSGRQFPNYSSELNVNALELEDSALYLCASSARDGYTYEQYFGPGTRLTVT.

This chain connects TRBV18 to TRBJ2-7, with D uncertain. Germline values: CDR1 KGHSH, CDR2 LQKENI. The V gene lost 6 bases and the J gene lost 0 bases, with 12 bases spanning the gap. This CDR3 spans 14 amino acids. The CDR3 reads CASSRQGLSYEQYF. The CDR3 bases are TGTGCCAGCTCCAGACAAGGGCTCTCCTACGAGCAGTACTTC.

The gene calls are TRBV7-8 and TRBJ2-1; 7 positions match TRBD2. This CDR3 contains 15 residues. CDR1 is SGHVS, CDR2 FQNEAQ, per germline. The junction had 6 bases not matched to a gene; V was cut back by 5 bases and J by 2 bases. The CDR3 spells CASSRGSGAYNEQFF. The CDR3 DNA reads TGTGCCAGCAGCCGCGGGAGTGGGGCCTACAATGAGCAGTTCTTC. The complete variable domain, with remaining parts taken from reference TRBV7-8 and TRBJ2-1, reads GAGVSQSPRYKVAKRGQDVALRCDPISGHVSLFWYQQALGQGPEFLTYFQNEAQLDKSGLPSDRFFAERPEGSVSTLKIQRTQQEDSAVYLCASSRGSGAYNEQFFGPGTRLTVL.

The CDR3 coding sequence is TGTGCCAGCCGCACCCGGGGCCCTAATGAAAAACTGTTTTTT. This gives the protein CASRTRGPNEKLFF. The rearrangement links TRBV27 to TRBJ1-4; weak D call: TRBD1 (5 bases). CDR1 is MNHEY and CDR2 is SMNVEV in the germline V gene (reference sequence). This CDR3 comprises 14 residues. Trimming pared 8 bases from V and 3 bases from J, leaving 13 bases between.

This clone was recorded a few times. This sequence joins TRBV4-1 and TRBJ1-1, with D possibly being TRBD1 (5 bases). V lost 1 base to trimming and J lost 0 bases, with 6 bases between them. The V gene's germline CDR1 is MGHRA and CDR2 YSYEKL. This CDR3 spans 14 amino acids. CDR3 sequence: CASSQGDVNTEAFF. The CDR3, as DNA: TGCGCCAGCAGCCAAGGGGACGTGAACACTGAAGCTTTCTTT.

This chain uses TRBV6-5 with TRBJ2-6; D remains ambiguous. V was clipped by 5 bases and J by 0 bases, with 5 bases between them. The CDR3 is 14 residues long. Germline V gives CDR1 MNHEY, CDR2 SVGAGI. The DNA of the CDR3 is TGTGCCAGCAGTAGGGACTCTGGGGCCAACGTCCTGACTTTC. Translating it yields CASSRDSGANVLTF.

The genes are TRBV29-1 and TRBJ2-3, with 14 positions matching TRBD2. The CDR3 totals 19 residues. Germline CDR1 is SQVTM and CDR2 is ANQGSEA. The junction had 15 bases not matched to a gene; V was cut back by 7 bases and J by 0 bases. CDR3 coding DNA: TGCAGCGCCCGAGGGGGGACTAGCGGGAGCTTCCATAGCACAGATACGCAGTATTTT. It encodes CSARGGTSGSFHSTDTQYF.

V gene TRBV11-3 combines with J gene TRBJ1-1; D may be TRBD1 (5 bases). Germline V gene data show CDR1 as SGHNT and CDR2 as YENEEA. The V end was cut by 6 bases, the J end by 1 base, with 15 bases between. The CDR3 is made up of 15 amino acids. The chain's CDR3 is CASSSGGWENTEAFF. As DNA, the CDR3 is TGTGCCAGCAGTTCCGGGGGGTGGGAGAACACTGAAGCTTTCTTT.

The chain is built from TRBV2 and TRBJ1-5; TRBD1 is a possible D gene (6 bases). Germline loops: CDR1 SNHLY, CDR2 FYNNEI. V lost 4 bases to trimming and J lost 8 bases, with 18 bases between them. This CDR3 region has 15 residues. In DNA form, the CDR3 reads TGTGCCAGCAGTGGGCCGGGGGGGCCAGTGGAGCCCCAGCATTTT. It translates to CASSGPGGPVEPQHF.

This CDR3 reads CASSLAGTSYEQYF. In DNA form, the CDR3 reads TGTGCCAGCAGTTTAGCGGGAACAAGCTACGAGCAGTACTTC. The chain has TRBV27 and TRBJ2-7; a weak D match, TRBD2 (6 bases). Between the trimmed V and J ends, which lost 2 bases and 3 bases, there was a span of 11 bases. The CDR3 extends over 14 amino acids. Germline V gene lookup returns CDR1 MNHEY and CDR2 SMNVEV (reference sequence).

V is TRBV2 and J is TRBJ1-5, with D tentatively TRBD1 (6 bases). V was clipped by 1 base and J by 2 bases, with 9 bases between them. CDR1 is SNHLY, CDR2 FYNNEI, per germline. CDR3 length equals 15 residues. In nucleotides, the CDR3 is TGTGCCAGCAGTGAAGAGGGGGGAGGCAATCAGCCCCAGCATTTT. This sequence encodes CASSEEGGGNQPQHF.

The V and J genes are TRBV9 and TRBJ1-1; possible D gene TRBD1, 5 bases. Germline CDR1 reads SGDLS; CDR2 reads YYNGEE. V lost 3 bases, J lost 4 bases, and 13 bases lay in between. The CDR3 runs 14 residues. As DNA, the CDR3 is TGTGCCAGCAGCGACGGCTCAGGGATCACTGAAGCTTTCTTT. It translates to CASSDGSGITEAFF.

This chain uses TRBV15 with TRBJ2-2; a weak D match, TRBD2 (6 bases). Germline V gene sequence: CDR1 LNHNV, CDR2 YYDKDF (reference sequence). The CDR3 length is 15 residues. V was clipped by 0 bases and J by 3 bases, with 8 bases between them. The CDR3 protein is CATSRDRGYTGELFF. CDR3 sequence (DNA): TGTGCCACCAGCAGAGATCGGGGGTACACCGGGGAGCTGTTTTTT.

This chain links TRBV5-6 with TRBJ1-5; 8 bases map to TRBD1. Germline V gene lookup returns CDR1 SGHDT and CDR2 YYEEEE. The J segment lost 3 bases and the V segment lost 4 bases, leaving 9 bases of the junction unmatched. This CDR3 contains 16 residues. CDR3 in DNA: TGTGCCAGCAGCCCTTGGACAGGGTCGATCAATCAGCCCCAGCATTTT. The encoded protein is CASSPWTGSINQPQHF.

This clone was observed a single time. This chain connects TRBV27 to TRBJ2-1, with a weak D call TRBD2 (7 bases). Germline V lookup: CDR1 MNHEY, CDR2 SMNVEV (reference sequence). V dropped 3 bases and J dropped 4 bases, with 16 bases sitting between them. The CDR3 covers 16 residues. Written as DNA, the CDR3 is TGTGCCAGCAGTTTCGGGGGGCGGAGCTTTTACAATGAGCAGTTCTTC. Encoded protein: CASSFGGRSFYNEQFF.

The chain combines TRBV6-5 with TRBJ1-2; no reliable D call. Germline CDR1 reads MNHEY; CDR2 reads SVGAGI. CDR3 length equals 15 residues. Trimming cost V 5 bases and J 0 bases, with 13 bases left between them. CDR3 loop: CASSADFGANYGYTF. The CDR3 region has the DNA TGTGCCAGCAGTGCCGATTTCGGGGCTAACTATGGCTACACCTTC.

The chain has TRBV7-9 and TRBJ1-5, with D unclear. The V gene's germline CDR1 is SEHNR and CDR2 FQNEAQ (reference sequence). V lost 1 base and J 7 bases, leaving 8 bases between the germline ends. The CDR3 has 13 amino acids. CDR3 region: CASSLGLGQPQHF. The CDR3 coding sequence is TGTGCCAGCAGCTTAGGCCTTGGGCAGCCCCAGCATTTT.

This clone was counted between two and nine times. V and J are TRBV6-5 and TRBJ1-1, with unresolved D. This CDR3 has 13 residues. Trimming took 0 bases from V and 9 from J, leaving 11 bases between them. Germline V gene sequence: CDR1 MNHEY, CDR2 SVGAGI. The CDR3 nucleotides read TGTGCCAGCAGTTACTCCTTGGCGGTAAAAGCTTTCTTT. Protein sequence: CASSYSLAVKAFF.

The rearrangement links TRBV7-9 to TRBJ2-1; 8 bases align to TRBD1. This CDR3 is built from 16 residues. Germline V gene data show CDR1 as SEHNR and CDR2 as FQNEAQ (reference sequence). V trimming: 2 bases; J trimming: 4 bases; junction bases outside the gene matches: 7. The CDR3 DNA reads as TGTGCCAGCAGCTTACTCCAATACAGGGGGTACAATGAGCAGTTCTTC. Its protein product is CASSLLQYRGYNEQFF.